The 7 T cell receptor beta chains given below trace back to one sample, sequenced in a study of T cells expressing NK-cell markers. TCRdb re-called the 5' RACE reads, yielding one record per CDR3 amino acid sequence without DNA. This specimen shows 350,000 to 450,000 distinct CDR3 sequences; the ten leading clones hold 4% to 6.5%. The specimen sequenced was blood T cells: a sorted CD56 or NKG2C T cell subset, CD4+ or CD8+ T cells, or bulk PBMC T cells (not recorded which). The receptors here all came from a man aged 18-75 years in good health.

This rearrangement joins TRBV6-1 to TRBJ1-1. The length of the CDR3 is 14 residues. Germline loops: CDR1 MNHNS, CDR2 SASEGT. The CDR3 reads CASSRRPFEAEAFF.

This chain connects TRBV4-1 to TRBJ2-1; TCRdb's D call, TRBD1, is unchecked because there is no DNA. Germline CDR1 is MGHRA and CDR2 is YSYEKL. The CDR3 length is 16 residues. The CDR3 is CASSVLHRGVYNEQFF.

CDR3 sequence: CSVVPGHANTGELFF. The V call is TRBV29-1, the J call TRBJ2-2; the D gene TCRdb calls, TRBD1, cannot be checked with no DNA. Germline loops: CDR1 SQVTM, CDR2 ANQGSEA. The CDR3 spans 15 residues.

V usage is TRBV30 and J usage is TRBJ1-4; TCRdb's assignment of TRBD1 cannot be checked, as there is no DNA. The CDR3 covers 14 residues. Germline CDR1 reads GTSNPN; CDR2 reads SVGIG (reference sequence). The CDR3 here is CAWSPDSSNEKLFF.

The chain couples TRBV10-2 to TRBJ2-3; the TCRdb D gene call, TRBD1, has no DNA to confirm it. The CDR3 runs 13 residues. Germline CDR1 WSHSY, CDR2 SAAADI. The CDR3: CASSALGADTQYF.

The chain uses TRBV3-1 and TRBJ1-1; the D call of TRBD1 rests on TCRdb alone, since no DNA is present to check it. In germline, CDR1 is LGHDT, CDR2 YNNKEL (reference sequence). This CDR3 is 15 amino acids long. Here the CDR3 reads CASSQETGIGTEAFF.

The chain employs TRBV5-6 and TRBJ1-2. Germline-derived CDR1 and CDR2 are SGHDT and YYEEEE. The CDR3 is 15 amino acids. CDR3 amino acids: CASSRPDGANYGYTF. Combining the CDR3 with reference TRBV5-6 and TRBJ1-2 gives the whole variable domain DAGVTQSPTHLIKTRGQQVTLRCSPKSGHDTVSWYQQALGQGPQFIFQYYEEEERQRGNFPDRFSGHQFPNYSSELNVNALLLGDSALYLCASSRPDGANYGYTFGSGTRLTVV.